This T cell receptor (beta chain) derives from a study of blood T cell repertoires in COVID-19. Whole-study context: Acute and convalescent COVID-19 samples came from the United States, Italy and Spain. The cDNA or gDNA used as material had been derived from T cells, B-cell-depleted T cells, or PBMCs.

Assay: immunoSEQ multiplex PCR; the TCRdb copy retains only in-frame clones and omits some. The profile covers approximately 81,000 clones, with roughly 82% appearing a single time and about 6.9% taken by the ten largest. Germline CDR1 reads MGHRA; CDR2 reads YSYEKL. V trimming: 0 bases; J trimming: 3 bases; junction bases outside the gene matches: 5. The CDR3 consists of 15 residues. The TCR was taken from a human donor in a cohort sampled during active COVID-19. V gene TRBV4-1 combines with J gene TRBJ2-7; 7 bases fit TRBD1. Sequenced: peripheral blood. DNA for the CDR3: TGCGCCAGCAGCCAAGAACAGACAGGGAACTACGAGCAGTACTTC. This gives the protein CASSQEQTGNYEQYF.